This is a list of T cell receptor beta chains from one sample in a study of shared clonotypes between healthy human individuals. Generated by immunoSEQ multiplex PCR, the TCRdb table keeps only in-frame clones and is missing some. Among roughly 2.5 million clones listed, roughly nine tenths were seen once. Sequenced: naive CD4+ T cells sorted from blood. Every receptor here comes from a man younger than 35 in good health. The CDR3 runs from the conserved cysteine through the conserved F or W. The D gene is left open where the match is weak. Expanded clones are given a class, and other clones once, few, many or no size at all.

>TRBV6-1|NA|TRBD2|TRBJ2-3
CASSEDPLTGGPRDTQYF
TGTGCCAGCAGTGAAGACCCCTTGACGGGAGGCCCCCGGGATACGCAGTATTTT
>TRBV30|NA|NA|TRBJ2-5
CAWSAKTWGPGAPQETQYF
TGTGCCTGGAGCGCCAAAACCTGGGGGCCAGGGGCCCCCCAAGAGACCCAGTACTTC
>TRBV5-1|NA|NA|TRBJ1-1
CASSLSVGSSTEAFF
TGCGCCAGCAGCTTGTCTGTAGGGTCTTCGACGGAAGCTTTCTTT
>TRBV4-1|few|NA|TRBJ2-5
CASSQALQETQYF
TGCGCCAGCAGCCAAGCCCTCCAAGAGACCCAGTACTTC
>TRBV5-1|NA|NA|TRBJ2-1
CASSLATTGPRRFF
TGCGCCAGCAGCTTGGCCACAACAGGGCCCCGCCGGTTCTTC
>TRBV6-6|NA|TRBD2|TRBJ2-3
CASSLTRGGTDTQYF
TGTGCCAGCAGTTTAACACGGGGGGGCACAGATACGCAGTATTTT
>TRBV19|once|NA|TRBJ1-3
CASSTSQVYSGNTIYF
TGTGCCAGTAGTACCTCACAGGTTTACTCTGGAAACACCATATATTTT
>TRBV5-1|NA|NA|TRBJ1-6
CASSSSGYNSPLHF
TGCGCCAGCAGCTCTTCCGGATATAATTCACCCCTCCACTTT
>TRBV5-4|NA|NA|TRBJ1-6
CASSITGGPYNSPLHF
TGTGCCAGCAGCATTACTGGGGGGCCCTATAATTCACCCCTCCACTTT
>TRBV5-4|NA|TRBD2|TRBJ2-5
CASSPIALGGEETQYF
TGTGCCAGCAGCCCGATCGCCCTGGGAGGGGAGGAGACCCAGTACTTC
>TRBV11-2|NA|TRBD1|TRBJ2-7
CASSLGTGYREQYF
TGTGCCAGCAGCTTAGGGACAGGGTATCGCGAGCAGTACTTC
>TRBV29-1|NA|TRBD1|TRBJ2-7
CSFRTGQREQYF
TGCAGCTTCCGGACAGGGCAGCGCGAGCAGTACTTC
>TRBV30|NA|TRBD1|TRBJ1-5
CAWDRQGANQPQHF
TGTGCCTGGGACCGACAGGGGGCAAATCAGCCCCAGCATTTT
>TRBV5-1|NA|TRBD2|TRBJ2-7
CASSSLAGAYEQYF
TGCGCCAGCAGTTCCCTAGCGGGAGCCTACGAGCAGTACTTC
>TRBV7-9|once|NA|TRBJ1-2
CASSIYGYTF
TGTGCCAGCAGCATTTATGGCTACACCTTC
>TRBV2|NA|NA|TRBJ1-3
CASSRSGGGNTIYF
TGTGCCAGCAGTCGGTCCGGTGGTGGAAACACCATATATTTT
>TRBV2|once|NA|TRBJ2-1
CASRLINEQFF
TGTGCCAGCAGATTGATAAATGAGCAGTTCTTC
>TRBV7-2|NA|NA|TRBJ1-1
CASALLLGEAFF
TGTGCCAGCGCTCTCCTACTAGGTGAGGCTTTCTTT
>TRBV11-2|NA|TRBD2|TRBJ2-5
CASSSGTSRGAQYF
TGTGCCAGCAGTTCCGGGACTAGCCGAGGGGCCCAGTACTTC
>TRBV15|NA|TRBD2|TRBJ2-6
CATSRRTSGSVSGANVLTF
TGTGCCACCAGCAGAAGGACTAGCGGGAGTGTTTCTGGGGCCAACGTCCTGACTTTC
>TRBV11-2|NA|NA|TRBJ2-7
CASSLDGMGEQYF
TGTGCCAGCAGCTTAGATGGGATGGGGGAGCAGTACTTC
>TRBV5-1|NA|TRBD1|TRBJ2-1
CASSLRGQGAIMTYNEQFF
TGCGCCAGCAGCTTGCGAGGACAGGGGGCGATTATGACCTACAATGAGCAGTTCTTC
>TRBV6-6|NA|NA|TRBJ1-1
CASSSTRPATEAFF
TGTGCCAGCAGTTCCACTCGACCGGCGACTGAAGCTTTCTTT
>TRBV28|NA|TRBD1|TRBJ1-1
CASPPTGTGGMNTEAFF
TGTGCCAGCCCCCCGACCGGGACAGGAGGAATGAACACTGAAGCTTTCTTT
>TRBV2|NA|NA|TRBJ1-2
CASSGSPGLGGYTF
TGTGCCAGCAGTGGTTCGCCGGGCCTCGGGGGCTACACCTTC
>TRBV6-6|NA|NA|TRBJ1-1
CASSYRTVQIGEAFF
TGTGCCAGCAGTTACCGCACCGTCCAGATTGGTGAAGCTTTCTTT
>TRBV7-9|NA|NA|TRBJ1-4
CASSVTIFATNEKLFF
TGTGCCAGCAGCGTAACAATCTTTGCAACTAATGAAAAACTGTTTTTT
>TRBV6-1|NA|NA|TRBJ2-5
CASSVGQKETQYF
TGTGCCAGCAGTGTAGGACAGAAGGAGACCCAGTACTTC
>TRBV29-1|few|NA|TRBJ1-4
CSVAPGEKLFF
TGCAGCGTTGCCCCAGGGGAAAAACTGTTTTTT
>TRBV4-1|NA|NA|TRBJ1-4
CASSQDPGDLGKLFF
TGCGCCAGCAGCCAAGATCCCGGGGATTTAGGGAAACTGTTTTTT
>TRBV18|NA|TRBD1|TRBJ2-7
CASSPTGQGSYEQYF
TGTGCCAGCTCACCGACGGGACAGGGATCCTACGAGCAGTACTTC
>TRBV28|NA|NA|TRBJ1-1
CASSLRSATEAFF
TGTGCCAGCAGTTTAAGGTCAGCCACTGAAGCTTTCTTT
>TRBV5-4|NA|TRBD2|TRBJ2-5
CASSLPLAVQETQYF
TGTGCCAGCAGCTTGCCACTAGCGGTACAAGAGACCCAGTACTTC
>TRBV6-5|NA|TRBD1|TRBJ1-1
CASRRQGALNTEAFF
TGTGCCAGCAGACGACAGGGGGCCCTGAACACTGAAGCTTTCTTT
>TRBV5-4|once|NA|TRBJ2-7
CASSRNPGKGSYEQYF
TGTGCCAGCAGCCGAAACCCAGGGAAAGGCTCCTACGAGCAGTACTTC
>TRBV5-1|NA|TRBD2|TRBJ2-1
CASSLVGLAGYNEQFF
TGCGCCAGCAGCTTGGTTGGTCTAGCGGGATACAATGAGCAGTTCTTC
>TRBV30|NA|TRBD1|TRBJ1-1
CAWSQGDTEAFF
TGTGCCTGGAGTCAGGGGGACACTGAAGCTTTCTTT
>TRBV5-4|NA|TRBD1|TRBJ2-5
CASSLVHRGPQETQYF
TGTGCCAGCAGCTTGGTACACAGGGGACCCCAAGAGACCCAGTACTTC
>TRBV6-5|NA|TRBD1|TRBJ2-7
CASSGQGSSREQYF
TGTGCCAGCAGTGGACAGGGGTCCTCGCGTGAGCAGTACTTC
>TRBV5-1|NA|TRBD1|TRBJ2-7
CASSSGDRGEQYF
TGCGCCAGCAGCTCAGGAGACAGGGGCGAGCAGTACTTC